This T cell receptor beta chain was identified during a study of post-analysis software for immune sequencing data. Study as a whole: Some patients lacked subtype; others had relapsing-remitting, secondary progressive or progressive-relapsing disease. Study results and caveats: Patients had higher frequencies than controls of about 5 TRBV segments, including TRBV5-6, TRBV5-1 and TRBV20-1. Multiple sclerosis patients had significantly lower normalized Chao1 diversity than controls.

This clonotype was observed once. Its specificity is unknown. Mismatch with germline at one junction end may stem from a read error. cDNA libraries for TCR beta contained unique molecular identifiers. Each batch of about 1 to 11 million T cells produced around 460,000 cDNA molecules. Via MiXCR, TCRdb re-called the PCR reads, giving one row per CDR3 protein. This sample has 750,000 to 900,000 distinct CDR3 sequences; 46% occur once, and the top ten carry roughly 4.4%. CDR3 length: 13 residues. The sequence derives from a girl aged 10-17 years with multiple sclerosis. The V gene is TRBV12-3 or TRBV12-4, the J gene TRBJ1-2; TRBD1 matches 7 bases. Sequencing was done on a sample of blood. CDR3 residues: CAGSPGQTHGYTF. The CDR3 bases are TGTGCCGGCAGTCCGGGACAGACTCATGGCTACACCTTC.